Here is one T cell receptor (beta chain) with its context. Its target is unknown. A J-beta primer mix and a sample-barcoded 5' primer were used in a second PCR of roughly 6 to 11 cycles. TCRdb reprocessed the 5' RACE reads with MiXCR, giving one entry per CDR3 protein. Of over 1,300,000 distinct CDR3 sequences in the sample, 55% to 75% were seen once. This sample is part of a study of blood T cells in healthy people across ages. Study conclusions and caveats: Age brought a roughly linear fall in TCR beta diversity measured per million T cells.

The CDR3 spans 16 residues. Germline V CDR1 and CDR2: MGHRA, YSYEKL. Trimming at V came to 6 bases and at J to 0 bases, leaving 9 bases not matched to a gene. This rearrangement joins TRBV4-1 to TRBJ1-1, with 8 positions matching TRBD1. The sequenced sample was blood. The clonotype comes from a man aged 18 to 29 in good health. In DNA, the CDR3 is TGCGCCAGCAGTCCGACAGGGGCGATGATGAACACTGAAGCTTTCTTT. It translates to CASSPTGAMMNTEAFF.